These T cell receptor beta chains were read from a single sample in a study of blood T cell repertoires in COVID-19. Repertoires were generated with immunoSEQ multiplex PCR, while TCRdb's copy carries only in-frame clones and drops some. The table lists under 250,000 clones, about 91% of them singletons. The sequencing sample was made of peripheral blood. The receptors were sampled from a man aged 25-45 years with acute or convalescent COVID-19. Both conserved end residues are part of each CDR3. A D gene is named only where the DNA matches it firmly. The size field is filled for only some rows; it gives once, few, many or a size class.

J: TRBJ1-5
D: NA
V: TRBV28
size: NA
DNA: TGTGCCAGCAGTAGCCAGGGTCGTAATCAGCCCCAGCATTTT
CDR3: CASSSQGRNQPQHF

J: TRBJ1-1
D: NA
V: TRBV30
size: NA
DNA: TGTGCCTGGAGTCCAATAATCGGAGCTTTCTTT
CDR3: CAWSPIIGAFF

J: TRBJ2-4
D: NA
V: TRBV6-1
size: NA
DNA: TGTGCCAGCAGTGAGGGGCTGTTTCGTAACATTCAGTACTTC
CDR3: CASSEGLFRNIQYF

J: TRBJ2-5
D: NA
V: TRBV9
size: NA
DNA: TGTGCCAGCAGCGTAGTCGACGGAGAAGAGACCCAGTACTTC
CDR3: CASSVVDGEETQYF

J: TRBJ1-5
D: NA
V: TRBV28
size: NA
DNA: TGTGCCAGCAGTTCCCGGACAGACTCACATAGCAATCAGCCCCAGCATTTT
CDR3: CASSSRTDSHSNQPQHF

J: TRBJ1-3
D: NA
V: TRBV5-4
size: NA
DNA: TGTGCCAGCAGCCCGGGGGACTTTGGAAACACCATATATTTT
CDR3: CASSPGDFGNTIYF

J: TRBJ2-1
D: TRBD2
V: TRBV7-9
size: NA
DNA: TGTGCCAGCAGCTTCGGACTAGCGGGAGGTTCATACCATGGCAATGAGCAGTTCTTC
CDR3: CASSFGLAGGSYHGNEQFF

J: TRBJ2-3
D: TRBD1
V: TRBV29-1
size: NA
DNA: TGCAGCGTCGGACAGGGGGAGAGAGGATATTTT
CDR3: CSVGQGERGYF

J: TRBJ2-6
D: NA
V: TRBV5-4
size: NA
DNA: TGTGCCAGCAGCTTGGACCCTAACTCTGGGGCCAACGTCCTGACTTTC
CDR3: CASSLDPNSGANVLTF

J: TRBJ2-1
D: NA
V: TRBV6-1
size: NA
DNA: TGTGCCAGCAGTGAAAACCTACCGTTCTTC
CDR3: CASSENLPFF

J: TRBJ2-5
D: TRBD2
V: TRBV5-4
size: NA
DNA: TGTGCCAGCAGCTCAGGGACTAGCCAAGAGACCCAGTACTTC
CDR3: CASSSGTSQETQYF

J: TRBJ2-7
D: TRBD2
V: TRBV6-6
size: few
DNA: TGTGCCAGCAGTTCCAGCCGGACTAGCGGGGGGCGGGAGCAGTACTTC
CDR3: CASSSSRTSGGREQYF

J: TRBJ2-3
D: NA
V: TRBV5-4
size: NA
DNA: TGTGCCAGCAGCTTGGGGCAGGGTCTCGCAGATACGCAGTATTTT
CDR3: CASSLGQGLADTQYF

J: TRBJ1-5
D: NA
V: TRBV19
size: NA
DNA: TGTGCCAGTACAGGACACCCTAGCAATCAGCCCCAGCATTTT
CDR3: CASTGHPSNQPQHF

J: TRBJ1-5
D: NA
V: TRBV10-2
size: NA
DNA: TGCGCCAGCAGGGTAGCTGCCGGAGGCAATCAGCCCCAGCATTTT
CDR3: CASRVAAGGNQPQHF

J: TRBJ1-4
D: NA
V: TRBV28
size: NA
DNA: TGTGCCAGCAGTTTACATGGGGGGGGCTTGAATGAAAAACTGTTTTTT
CDR3: CASSLHGGGLNEKLFF

J: TRBJ1-1
D: NA
V: TRBV30
size: NA
DNA: TGTGCCTGGAGTGTACATCGGGGTGAAGCTTTCTTT
CDR3: CAWSVHRGEAFF

J: TRBJ2-5
D: NA
V: TRBV6-6
size: NA
DNA: TGTGCCAGCAGTTTCGGGACACCTCGGCTGGGGACCCAGTACTTC
CDR3: CASSFGTPRLGTQYF

J: TRBJ1-4
D: NA
V: TRBV28
size: NA
DNA: TGTGCCAGCAGACCAGGGATCCGGGGGGAAAAACTGTTTTTT
CDR3: CASRPGIRGEKLFF

J: TRBJ2-5
D: TRBD1
V: TRBV6-6
size: NA
DNA: TGTGCCAGCAGCCGCACGACAGGGGGCAGTGGGACCCAGTACTTC
CDR3: CASSRTTGGSGTQYF

J: TRBJ1-2
D: NA
V: TRBV5-8
size: once
DNA: TGTGCCAGCAGCTTGGCCGGGTTTGTAAACTATGGCTACACCTTC
CDR3: CASSLAGFVNYGYTF

J: TRBJ1-4
D: TRBD1
V: TRBV18
size: NA
DNA: TGTGCCAGCTCACCGACCAGGGGGACAGGGAATGAAAAACTGTTTTTT
CDR3: CASSPTRGTGNEKLFF

J: TRBJ1-6
D: NA
V: TRBV28
size: NA
DNA: TGTGTCAGCAGTTCCCCAGAAACGATCGGGTCACCCCTCCACTTT
CDR3: CVSSSPETIGSPLHF

J: TRBJ2-2
D: TRBD1
V: TRBV9
size: NA
DNA: TGTGCCAGCAGCGCCTATATGGGGACAGGGGTCACCGGGGAGCTGTTTTTT
CDR3: CASSAYMGTGVTGELFF

J: TRBJ2-4
D: TRBD2
V: TRBV5-5
size: NA
DNA: TGTGCCAGCAGCCGGGGACTAGCGGGGGAGGAAAACATTCAGTACTTC
CDR3: CASSRGLAGEENIQYF

J: TRBJ1-2
D: NA
V: TRBV11-2
size: once
DNA: TGTGCCAGCAGCTTAGTAAGACAGCCCCTCGTTTATAACTATGGCTACACCTTC
CDR3: CASSLVRQPLVYNYGYTF

J: TRBJ1-3
D: TRBD1
V: TRBV4-1
size: NA
DNA: TGCGCCAGCAGCCAAGTATTAGGACAGGGGTTAAGAAACACCATATATTTT
CDR3: CASSQVLGQGLRNTIYF

J: TRBJ1-1
D: TRBD1
V: TRBV27
size: NA
DNA: TGTGCCAGCGGCTTGACAGGGGAAGCTTTCTTT
CDR3: CASGLTGEAFF

J: TRBJ2-2
D: NA
V: TRBV7-3
size: NA
DNA: TGTGCCAGCGGGCCGGGGGCCGGGGAGCTGTTTTTT
CDR3: CASGPGAGELFF

J: TRBJ2-6
D: NA
V: TRBV19
size: NA
DNA: TGTGCCAGTAGCCCCGCGACACGTAGCTCTGGGGCCAACGTCCTGACTTTC
CDR3: CASSPATRSSGANVLTF

J: TRBJ2-7
D: TRBD1
V: TRBV28
size: NA
DNA: TGTGCCAGCCGAGGGGGCCTGCTGGAGCAGTACTTC
CDR3: CASRGGLLEQYF

J: TRBJ1-1
D: NA
V: TRBV21-1
size: NA
DNA: TGTGCCAGCAGCAAAGAGGAGGGCGGGAACACTGAAGCTTTCTTT
CDR3: CASSKEEGGNTEAFF

J: TRBJ2-7
D: NA
V: TRBV10-1
size: NA
DNA: TGCGCCAGCAGTGTGGACGGGAGAAGGTCTGGTGAGCAGTACTTC
CDR3: CASSVDGRRSGEQYF

J: TRBJ2-7
D: NA
V: TRBV21-1
size: NA
DNA: TGTGCCAGCAGCAAAGAGACAGGGAATCCTTCCGAGCAGTACTTC
CDR3: CASSKETGNPSEQYF

J: TRBJ1-1
D: TRBD1
V: TRBV6-1
size: NA
DNA: TGTGCCAGCAGTGAATTGGGACAGCTGGTTGTGGCTGCTTTCTTT
CDR3: CASSELGQLVVAAFF

J: TRBJ2-1
D: TRBD2
V: TRBV5-1
size: NA
DNA: TGCGCCAGCAGCCAACTCCGACTAGCGGGAGAATGGGATGAGCAGTTCTTC
CDR3: CASSQLRLAGEWDEQFF

J: TRBJ1-2
D: TRBD1
V: TRBV5-8
size: NA
DNA: TGTGCCAGCAGACGGACCGGGACAGCTAACTATGGCTACACCTTC
CDR3: CASRRTGTANYGYTF

J: TRBJ1-4
D: TRBD1
V: TRBV29-1
size: NA
DNA: TGCAGCGCTAAGGGACAGTCTAATGAAAAACTGTTTTTT
CDR3: CSAKGQSNEKLFF

J: TRBJ1-1
D: NA
V: TRBV19
size: NA
DNA: TGTGCCAGTAGTGTGGCAGAGAACACTGAAGCTTTCTTT
CDR3: CASSVAENTEAFF

J: TRBJ1-5
D: TRBD1
V: TRBV7-8
size: NA
DNA: TGTGCCAGCACCACGACAGGGCGCAACAATCAGCCCCAGCATTTT
CDR3: CASTTTGRNNQPQHF

J: TRBJ1-1
D: TRBD1
V: TRBV5-1
size: NA
DNA: TGCGCCAGCAGCCTGGACAGGCCCGGCACTGAAGCTTTCTTT
CDR3: CASSLDRPGTEAFF

J: TRBJ2-3
D: TRBD2
V: TRBV5-1
size: NA
DNA: TGCGCCAGCAGCAAACGGACTAGCGGGATCACAGATACGCAGTATTTT
CDR3: CASSKRTSGITDTQYF

J: TRBJ2-5
D: NA
V: TRBV5-1
size: NA
DNA: TGCGCCAGCAGCTTGTCCCTCGGACAGTCTGAGACCCAGTACTTC
CDR3: CASSLSLGQSETQYF

J: TRBJ2-3
D: TRBD2
V: TRBV9
size: NA
DNA: TGTGCCAGCAGCTCTAGCGGGAATGGAGCGACAGATACGCAGTATTTT
CDR3: CASSSSGNGATDTQYF

J: TRBJ2-3
D: NA
V: TRBV24-1
size: NA
DNA: TGTGCCACCAGTTGGGACACTCATACGCAGTATTTT
CDR3: CATSWDTHTQYF

J: TRBJ2-7
D: TRBD2
V: TRBV2
size: NA
DNA: TGTGCCAGCAGCGAAGGAAGACATAGCGGGAGGGCCTATAACGAGCAGTACTTC
CDR3: CASSEGRHSGRAYNEQYF

J: TRBJ2-1
D: TRBD2
V: TRBV19
size: NA
DNA: TGTGCCAGTAGTCTAGCGGGGGGTAACTACAATGAGCAGTTCTTC
CDR3: CASSLAGGNYNEQFF

J: TRBJ2-7
D: TRBD2
V: TRBV5-4
size: NA
DNA: TGTGCCAGCAGCACCAGGACTAGCGGCCCAAGGAACGAGCAGTACTTC
CDR3: CASSTRTSGPRNEQYF

J: TRBJ2-5
D: TRBD1
V: TRBV28
size: NA
DNA: TGTGCCAGCAGTCCGTCCGGGACAGGGGGCGAGACCCAGTACTTC
CDR3: CASSPSGTGGETQYF

J: TRBJ1-5
D: TRBD1
V: TRBV5-1
size: NA
DNA: TGCGCCAGCAGCTACCAGGGACAGGCCAATCAGCCCCAGCATTTT
CDR3: CASSYQGQANQPQHF

J: TRBJ2-6
D: TRBD1
V: TRBV10-3
size: NA
DNA: TGTGCCATCAGCCCCGGGACAGGGGGGTCTCGGAGGGCCAACGTCCTGACTTTC
CDR3: CAISPGTGGSRRANVLTF

J: TRBJ1-2
D: NA
V: TRBV28
size: NA
DNA: TGTGCCAGCGGGCCCCCCGGACAGATCTATGGCTACACCTTC
CDR3: CASGPPGQIYGYTF

J: TRBJ1-4
D: NA
V: TRBV25-1
size: NA
DNA: TGTGCCAGCAGCAGGGGTATAGGGACTAATGAAAAACTGTTTTTT
CDR3: CASSRGIGTNEKLFF

J: TRBJ2-7
D: TRBD2
V: TRBV7-6
size: NA
DNA: TGTGCCAGCAGCTTACTTCTAGCGGGGGAACCCTACGAGCAGTACTTC
CDR3: CASSLLLAGEPYEQYF

J: TRBJ2-3
D: TRBD1
V: TRBV27
size: NA
DNA: TGTGCCAGCATCCCCCGGACAGGGCTTCCCGATACGCAGTATTTT
CDR3: CASIPRTGLPDTQYF

J: TRBJ2-3
D: TRBD1
V: TRBV19
size: NA
DNA: TGTGCCAGTAGTATGAATCCGGGACAGGTCACAGATACGCAGTATTTT
CDR3: CASSMNPGQVTDTQYF

J: TRBJ1-2
D: NA
V: TRBV5-4
size: NA
DNA: TGTGCCAGCAGCTTTAGACAGTCAGGCAACTATGGCTACACCTTC
CDR3: CASSFRQSGNYGYTF

J: TRBJ2-1
D: TRBD1
V: TRBV7-3
size: NA
DNA: TGTGCCAGCAGCTCCCGGAAACAGGGGGATGAGCAGTTCTTC
CDR3: CASSSRKQGDEQFF

J: TRBJ1-2
D: NA
V: TRBV19
size: NA
DNA: TGTGCCACCAAACGAGGCAGCCTTAACTATGGCTACACCTTC
CDR3: CATKRGSLNYGYTF

J: TRBJ2-3
D: NA
V: TRBV19
size: NA
DNA: TGTGCCAGTAGTATAGGAACGGGGACTAGCACAGATACGCAGTATTTT
CDR3: CASSIGTGTSTDTQYF